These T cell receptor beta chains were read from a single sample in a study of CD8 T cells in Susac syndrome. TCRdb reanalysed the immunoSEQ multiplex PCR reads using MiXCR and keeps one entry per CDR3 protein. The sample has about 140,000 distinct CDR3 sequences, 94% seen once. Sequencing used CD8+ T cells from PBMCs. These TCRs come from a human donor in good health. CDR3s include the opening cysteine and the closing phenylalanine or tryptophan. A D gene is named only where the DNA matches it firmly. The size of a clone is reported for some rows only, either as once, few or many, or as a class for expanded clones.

CASSPPGLAGNEQFF | TGTGCCAGCAGCCCCCCGGGACTAGCGGGCAATGAGCAGTTCTTC | - | TRBV7-9 | TRBD2 | TRBJ2-1
CASSFPNQPQHF | TGTGCCAGCAGTTTCCCGAATCAGCCCCAGCATTTT | - | TRBV28 | - | TRBJ1-5
CASSLGAGDGYEQYF | TGTGCCAGCAGCCTAGGAGCGGGAGATGGATACGAGCAGTACTTC | - | TRBV6-5 | TRBD2 | TRBJ2-7
CSPDRGPSSYEQYF | TGCAGTCCTGACAGGGGGCCCAGCTCCTACGAGCAGTACTTC | - | TRBV20-1 | TRBD1 | TRBJ2-7
CASSLFGSRTDTQYF | TGCGCCAGCAGCCTCTTCGGGAGCCGCACAGATACGCAGTATTTT | - | TRBV4-1 | - | TRBJ2-3
CASSPDRERRDEQFF | TGTGCCAGCAGCCCAGACAGGGAGCGGCGCGATGAGCAGTTCTTC | - | TRBV7-6 | TRBD1 | TRBJ2-1
CSALEREAPSRETQYF | TGCAGTGCCCTAGAGCGGGAGGCCCCTTCGAGGGAGACCCAGTACTTC | - | TRBV20-1 | TRBD2 | TRBJ2-5
CASSPGTVGGWTEAFF | TGTGCCAGCAGCCCAGGGACAGTGGGAGGATGGACTGAAGCTTTCTTT | - | TRBV9 | TRBD1 | TRBJ1-1
CASSQRQGEETQYF | TGCGCCAGCAGCCAGAGACAGGGAGAGGAGACCCAGTACTTC | once | TRBV4-1 | TRBD1 | TRBJ2-5
CASSVEDSGGYTF | TGTGCCAGTAGCGTGGAGGATTCAGGAGGCTACACCTTC | - | TRBV6-2/TRBV6-3 | - | TRBJ1-2
CASSEGAEAFF | TGTGCCAGCAGTGAGGGGGCTGAAGCTTTCTTT | - | TRBV12-3/TRBV12-4 | - | TRBJ1-1
CASSLVWASQETQYF | TGTGCCAGCAGCTTAGTTTGGGCATCCCAAGAGACCCAGTACTTC | - | TRBV11-2 | - | TRBJ2-5
CASSGTSGSLNEQFF | TGTGCCAGCAGCGGGACTAGCGGGAGCCTCAATGAGCAGTTCTTC | once | TRBV9 | TRBD2 | TRBJ2-1
CASSYSRLAGANYNEQFF | TGTGCCAGCAGTTACTCGAGGCTAGCGGGAGCCAACTACAATGAGCAGTTCTTC | - | TRBV6-5 | TRBD2 | TRBJ2-1
CATSRWGGNQETQYF | TGTGCCACCAGCAGGTGGGGGGGAAACCAAGAGACCCAGTACTTC | - | TRBV15 | TRBD2 | TRBJ2-5
CASSFAGGYEQYF | TGTGCCAGCAGTTTTGCGGGAGGCTACGAGCAGTACTTC | few | TRBV27 | TRBD2 | TRBJ2-7
CSAPAPNTEAFF | TGCAGCGCCCCCGCCCCGAACACTGAAGCTTTCTTT | - | TRBV29-1 | - | TRBJ1-1
CASSLAGDRNEQFF | TGTGCCAGCAGCTTAGCGGGAGATCGCAATGAGCAGTTCTTC | - | TRBV7-9 | - | TRBJ2-1
CASSQEVWNTEAFF | TGCGCCAGCAGCCAAGAGGTTTGGAACACTGAAGCTTTCTTT | once | TRBV4-3 | - | TRBJ1-1
CASSLRGRDYEQYF | TGTGCCAGCAGCTTACGAGGGAGGGATTACGAGCAGTACTTC | - | TRBV7-9 | TRBD2 | TRBJ2-7
CASSPGRTTYNEQFF | TGTGCCAGCAGCCCGGGACGGACAACCTACAATGAGCAGTTCTTC | - | TRBV12-3/TRBV12-4 | - | TRBJ2-1
CSALTSNLPVSNQPQHF | TGCAGTGCACTGACTTCCAACCTTCCTGTTAGCAATCAGCCCCAGCATTTT | - | TRBV20-1 | - | TRBJ1-5
CSVERPRGGYTF | TGCAGCGTTGAACGCCCCCGCGGTGGCTACACCTTC | - | TRBV29-1 | - | TRBJ1-2
CASSFGTDTQYF | TGTGCCAGCAGCTTTGGTACAGATACGCAGTATTTT | many | TRBV7-2 | - | TRBJ2-3
CAWSHRLEGFGEQYF | TGTGCCTGGAGTCACCGACTAGAGGGGTTCGGGGAGCAGTACTTC | - | TRBV30 | - | TRBJ2-7
CASSQGSVQTNTEAFF | TGCGCCAGCAGCCAAGGCTCCGTACAGACGAACACTGAAGCTTTCTTT | once | TRBV4-3 | - | TRBJ1-1
CATSARTGAVGELFF | TGTGCCACCAGTGCCCGGACAGGGGCGGTCGGGGAGCTGTTTTTT | - | TRBV24-1 | TRBD1 | TRBJ2-2
CATSGPNDRGPLDTQYF | TGTGCCACCAGTGGACCCAACGACAGGGGGCCTCTGGATACGCAGTATTTT | - | TRBV24-1 | TRBD1 | TRBJ2-3
CASSLQGQVETQYF | TGTGCCAGCAGTTTACAAGGTCAGGTGGAGACCCAGTACTTC | - | TRBV12-3/TRBV12-4 | - | TRBJ2-5
CASSLSPSGYNEQFF | TGTGCCAGCAGCTTAAGTCCTAGCGGCTACAATGAGCAGTTCTTC | - | TRBV7-8 | TRBD2 | TRBJ2-1
CASSQGLSTDTQYF | TGTGCCAGCAGCCAAGGACTATCCACAGATACGCAGTATTTT | few | TRBV3-1 | - | TRBJ2-3
CASSPGLLGEQYF | TGTGCCAGCAGTCCGGGACTCTTAGGAGAGCAGTACTTC | - | TRBV28 | - | TRBJ2-7
CASNPGLANEQFF | TGTGCCAGCAACCCGGGACTAGCTAATGAGCAGTTCTTC | - | TRBV12-3/TRBV12-4 | TRBD2 | TRBJ2-1
CASSSVGTVAKNIQYF | TGTGCCAGCAGCTCAGTCGGGACAGTAGCCAAAAACATTCAGTACTTC | - | TRBV7-9 | TRBD1 | TRBJ2-4
CSVGPQGTEQFF | TGCAGCGTAGGACCCCAGGGGACAGAGCAGTTCTTC | - | TRBV29-1 | - | TRBJ2-1
CASSRDQSPVAQYF | TGTGCCAGCAGCCGGGACCAAAGTCCCGTGGCCCAGTACTTC | - | TRBV5-6 | - | TRBJ2-5
CSARIRPTNYGYTF | TGCAGTGCTAGGATACGACCAACGAACTATGGCTACACCTTC | - | TRBV20-1 | - | TRBJ1-2
CASSFSGAGDNEQFF | TGTGCCAGCAGCTTTAGCGGGGCCGGGGACAATGAGCAGTTCTTC | once | TRBV7-6 | TRBD2 | TRBJ2-1
CSVEVDREGVYEQFF | TGCAGCGTTGAAGTGGATCGGGAGGGCGTTTATGAGCAGTTCTTC | - | TRBV29-1 | TRBD2 | TRBJ2-1
CASSSYLPGQATQRGIYGYTF | TGTGCCAGCAGTTCATATCTCCCGGGACAGGCCACACAAAGGGGTATCTATGGCTACACCTTC | - | TRBV28 | TRBD1 | TRBJ1-2
CASMGGETQYF | TGCGCCAGCATGGGGGGTGAGACCCAGTACTTC | - | TRBV5-1 | - | TRBJ2-5
CSASPDRAIYNEQFF | TGCAGTGCTAGCCCGGACAGGGCGATCTACAATGAGCAGTTCTTC | - | TRBV20-1 | TRBD1 | TRBJ2-1
CASSQDRGNGPEAFF | TGTGCCAGCAGCCAAGATAGAGGTAATGGGCCTGAAGCTTTCTTT | - | TRBV3-1 | - | TRBJ1-1
CAWSVLARYEQYF | TGTGCCTGGAGTGTACTGGCTCGCTACGAGCAGTACTTC | - | TRBV30 | - | TRBJ2-7
CASSLNYPTYEQYF | TGTGCCAGCAGCCTTAATTATCCCACCTACGAGCAGTACTTC | - | TRBV7-9 | - | TRBJ2-7
CASSLLGATGELFF | TGTGCCAGCAGCCTTTTAGGAGCGACCGGGGAGCTGTTTTTT | - | TRBV4-2 | - | TRBJ2-2
CASSFRTGYEQYF | TGTGCCAGCAGTTTCCGAACAGGCTACGAGCAGTACTTC | - | TRBV27 | - | TRBJ2-7
CSVESLAGEQYF | TGCAGCGTTGAAAGCCTAGCCGGTGAGCAGTACTTC | - | TRBV29-1 | - | TRBJ2-7
CASSWTGSSYEQYF | TGTGCCAGCAGTTGGACAGGGAGCTCCTACGAGCAGTACTTC | once | TRBV27 | TRBD1 | TRBJ2-7
CSVVGQGGEQYF | TGCAGCGTTGTGGGGCAGGGGGGTGAGCAGTACTTC | - | TRBV29-1 | - | TRBJ2-7
CASSVSVSGANVLTF | TGTGCCAGCAGCGTATCCGTCTCTGGGGCCAACGTCCTGACTTTC | - | TRBV9 | - | TRBJ2-6
CASRQGLNYGYTF | TGTGCCAGCAGACAGGGCCTTAACTATGGCTACACCTTC | - | TRBV27 | - | TRBJ1-2
CSGEGAGTHDGYTF | TGCAGCGGTGAAGGAGCAGGGACTCACGATGGCTACACCTTC | - | TRBV29-1 | - | TRBJ1-2
CASSQGSSEQYF | TGCGCCAGCAGCCAAGGAAGCTCCGAGCAGTACTTC | - | TRBV4-3 | - | TRBJ2-7
CASSYGGPELFF | TGTGCCAGCAGTTATGGTGGACCAGAACTGTTTTTT | - | TRBV6-5 | - | TRBJ1-4
CASSSAGGWADTQYF | TGTGCCAGCAGCTCCGCAGGGGGCTGGGCAGATACGCAGTATTTT | - | TRBV13 | TRBD1 | TRBJ2-3
CASSFSPHVLTF | TGCGCCAGCAGCTTTTCCCCCCACGTCCTGACTTTC | - | TRBV5-1 | - | TRBJ2-6
CASSLNAGHYEQYF | TGTGCCAGCAGCTTAAACGCGGGACACTACGAGCAGTACTTC | medium-sized | TRBV7-2 | - | TRBJ2-7
CASGGWDEQYF | TGTGCCAGCGGAGGGTGGGACGAGCAGTACTTC | - | TRBV27 | - | TRBJ2-7